One and the same sample provided the 13 T cell receptor beta chains below, sequenced in a study of blood T cell repertoires in COVID-19. Using immunoSEQ multiplex PCR, the repertoire was profiled, and TCRdb retains in-frame clones only, with some absent. The sample lists a few hundred thousand clones, about 89% occurring once. Sequencing was done on a sample of peripheral blood. The receptor set was obtained from a woman in her 30s with COVID-19, enrolled during active disease.

The chain joins TRBV4-3 to TRBJ1-4; perhaps TRBD1 as D (5 bases). Germline CDR1 and CDR2: LGHNA and YSLEER. V lost 0 bases and J lost 7, with 12 bases in between. The CDR3 consists of 15 residues. The CDR3: CASSQDMGLIEKLFF. The DNA for the CDR3 is TGCGCCAGCAGCCAAGACATGGGGCTGATTGAAAAACTGTTTTTT.

V gene TRBV7-9 combines with J gene TRBJ2-3; TRBD2 aligns across 9 bases. CDR1 and CDR2 (germline): SEHNR, FQNEAQ (reference sequence). The CDR3 extends over 19 amino acids. Losses at the gene ends were 5 bases for V and 0 bases for J; bases not matched to a gene: 15. CDR3 nucleotide sequence: TGTGCCAGCAGCACAGCGGGGGGCAGGAAGAAAAGAAGCACAGATACGCAGTATTTT. Protein: CASSTAGGRKKRSTDTQYF.

This clone was picked up a small number of times. The chain recombines TRBV7-9 with TRBJ1-2; 9 positions agree with TRBD1. V shed 3 bases, J shed 2 bases, and the junction held 7 bases outside the gene matches. This CDR3 region has 16 residues. Germline V gene data show CDR1 as SEHNR and CDR2 as FQNEAQ (reference sequence). Here the CDR3 DNA reads TGTGCCAGCAGCTTGGGGGCCACAGGGGGCAACTATGGCTACACCTTC. The encoded protein is CASSLGATGGNYGYTF.

The V and J genes are TRBV6-5 and TRBJ1-1; TRBD1 matches 7 bases. CDR1 and CDR2 (germline): MNHEY, SVGAGI. The CDR3 runs to 12 residues. J lost 4 bases, V lost 10 bases, and 6 bases had no gene match. CDR3 residues: CATRQGLTEAFF. The CDR3 DNA reads as TGTGCCACCCGACAGGGTCTCACTGAAGCTTTCTTT.

The chain joins TRBV24-1 to TRBJ2-2, with TRBD2 identical over 9 bases. The germline CDR1 and CDR2 sequences are KGHDR and SFDVKD. The CDR3 sequence is 15 residues long. Losses at the gene ends were 1 base for V and 10 bases for J; bases not matched to a gene: 6. The DNA for the CDR3 is TGTGCCACCAGTGATTTCGAGGCGGGGGGGCAGGAGCTGTTTTTT. Encoded protein: CATSDFEAGGQELFF.

The rearrangement uses TRBV11-3 and TRBJ2-5; TRBD1 agrees at 9 bases. The CDR3 has 15 residues. J lost 0 bases, V lost 6 bases, and 5 bases had no gene match. CDR1 SGHNT and CDR2 YENEEA come from the germline V gene. In DNA, the CDR3 is TGTGCCAGCAGAGCCGGGACAGGGCACCAAGAGACCCAGTACTTC. Translated: CASRAGTGHQETQYF.

This rearrangement joins TRBV28 to TRBJ2-7, with 7 bases aligning to TRBD1. V shed 6 bases, J shed 9 bases, and the junction held 5 bases outside the gene matches. The CDR3 is 11 amino acids. CDR1 and CDR2 (germline): MDHEN, SYDVKM. CDR3 nucleotide sequence: TGTGCCAGCAGACGAGGGGGCTTGCAGTACTTC. Translating it yields CASRRGGLQYF.

This chain links TRBV28 with TRBJ1-4; D is undetermined. The CDR3 sequence is 13 residues long. Germline lookup yields CDR1 MDHEN and CDR2 SYDVKM. V lost 7 bases to trimming and J lost 5 bases, with 11 bases between them. Here the CDR3 reads CASTDGGNEKLFF. The CDR3 region has the DNA TGTGCCAGCACCGACGGAGGAAATGAAAAACTGTTTTTT.

The rearrangement links TRBV7-2 to TRBJ2-2; D perhaps matches TRBD2 (5 bases). V dropped 7 bases and J dropped 7 bases, with 13 bases sitting between them. This CDR3 contains 13 residues. Germline V gene data show CDR1 as SGHTA and CDR2 as FQGNSA. For the CDR3, the DNA is TGTGCCAGCAAAGACTATGTGGACGGGGAGCTGTTTTTT. This sequence encodes CASKDYVDGELFF.

This chain uses TRBV3-1 (or the pseudogene TRBV3-2) with TRBJ1-1; a possible D gene is TRBD1 (5 bases). The CDR3 has 14 amino acids. Trimming removed 7 bases from V and 4 bases from J, with 16 bases in between. Germline CDR1 is LGHDT and CDR2 is YNNKEL (reference sequence). Here the CDR3 DNA reads TGTGCCAGCACCCTTATCTTGGGGGGCACTGAAGCTTTCTTT. This codes for CASTLILGGTEAFF.

A few counts support this clone. The rearrangement uses TRBV4-3 and TRBJ2-1, with a tentative D call TRBD2 (6 bases). Trimming shortened V by 4 bases and J by 7 bases, and 17 bases separated the two germline ends. Germline CDR1 and CDR2: LGHNA and YSLEER. The CDR3 spans 15 residues. CDR3 nucleotide sequence: TGCGCCAGCAGCCGGCACCCCGAGGGAGGAAATGAGCAGTTCTTC. It encodes CASSRHPEGGNEQFF.

V is TRBV19 and J is TRBJ1-2; TRBD1 aligns across 8 bases. The V gene end was trimmed by 8 bases and the J gene end by 8 bases; junction bases not matched to a gene: 19. CDR1 LNHDA and CDR2 SQIVND come from the germline V gene (reference sequence). The CDR3 runs 16 residues. The CDR3 region is CASSPDRALLGDGYTF. For the CDR3, the DNA is TGTGCCAGTTCCCCGGACAGGGCACTCCTTGGGGACGGCTACACCTTC.

The chain employs TRBV10-1 and TRBJ1-1; a possible D gene is TRBD1 (5 bases). This CDR3 has 13 residues. With 4 bases removed from V and 10 bases from J, the gap between germline ends came to 16 bases. Germline values: CDR1 WNHNN, CDR2 SYGVQD (reference sequence). The CDR3 DNA reads TGCGCCAGCAGTGTTAATCGGGCCGGGGGAGCTTTCTTT. Encoded protein: CASSVNRAGGAFF.